Included here is one T cell receptor (beta chain) sequence, with context. Its antigen is unidentified. This entry is derived from a study of shared clonotypes between healthy human individuals. Study results and caveats: An expected dependence of interdonor clonotype sharing on sequencing depth was noted. When naive CD4 clonotypes were compared across a few donors, about 4.8% were shared. The sampled material consisted only of blood, and tissue repertoires are likely to differ.

The CDR3 sequence is 19 residues long. CDR1 and CDR2 (germline): MNHEY, SMNVEV (reference sequence). Trimming removed 6 bases from V and 6 bases from J; junction bases left unmatched: 22. Data came from immunoSEQ multiplex PCR; TCRdb stores just in-frame clones and leaves some out. The table has about 2.2 million clones, roughly 95% seen once; the top ten hold more than 1.5%. CD45RO-negative CD8 cells positively selected for CCR7 made up the naive population, which excluded terminally differentiated effector memory CD45RA+ cells. This sequence originates from a man in his late teens or twenties in good health. Some clones in this sample may be carry-over from other donors' samples. Source material: naive CD8+ T cells from PBMCs. This rearrangement joins TRBV27 to TRBJ2-3, with 9 bases aligning to TRBD2. The CDR3 nucleotides read TGTGCCAGCAGCCCTACCCTTCATTTACTTAGCGGGAGTATGGATACGCAGTATTTT. Its protein product is CASSPTLHLLSGSMDTQYF.